This record looks at one TCR beta chain sequence and its context. This sample was taken from a study of blood T cell repertoires in COVID-19. Assay used: immunoSEQ multiplex PCR; TCRdb lists only in-frame clones, some missing. The sample gives tens of thousands of clones, over 70% of which show up once; 15% to 20% is in the top ten. The sequencing sample was made of peripheral blood. The sequence was obtained from a man in his 70s who had recovered from COVID-19.

The CDR3 DNA sequence: TGTGCTAGTGGTTTTGGGACAGGGTCCTCTAGGGACACTGAAGCTTTCTTT. It translates to CASGFGTGSSRDTEAFF. This chain connects TRBV12-5 to TRBJ1-1; 9 bases are a match to TRBD1. This CDR3 is 17 amino acids long. Germline CDR1 LGHNT, CDR2 FRNRAP. V was pared by 3 bases and J by 3 bases, with 11 bases of the junction left unmatched.